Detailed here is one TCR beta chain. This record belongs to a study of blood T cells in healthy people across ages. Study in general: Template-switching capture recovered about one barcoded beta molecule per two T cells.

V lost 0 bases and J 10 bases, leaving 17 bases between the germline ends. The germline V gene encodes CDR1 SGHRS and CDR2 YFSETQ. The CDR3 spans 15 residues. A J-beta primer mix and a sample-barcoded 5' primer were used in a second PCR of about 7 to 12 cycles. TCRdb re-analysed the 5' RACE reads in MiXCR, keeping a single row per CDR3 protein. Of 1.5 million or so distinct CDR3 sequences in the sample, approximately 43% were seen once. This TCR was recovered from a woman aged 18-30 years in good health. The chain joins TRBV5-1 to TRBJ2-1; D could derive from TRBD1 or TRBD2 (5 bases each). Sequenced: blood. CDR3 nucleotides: TGCGCCAGCAGCTTGGAAGCAGGGACGTTCTACGAGCAGTTCTTC. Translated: CASSLEAGTFYEQFF.